This T cell receptor beta chain was sequenced for a study of beta chain features in type 1 diabetes. Across the whole study: Age, gender and cell yields were similar between patients and healthy donors.

This clone was detected only a few times. Its antigen remains unidentified. Study conclusions and caveats: Patients' naive, central memory and regulatory TCRB repertoires appeared more alike than those of healthy donors.

Every bit of the isolated RNA underwent reverse transcription, so sequencing read expressed TCRB transcripts. Sequencing used immunoSEQ multiplex PCR; TCRdb keeps in-frame clones, though not all of them. The profile shows 150,000 to 190,000 clones, around 8.5% of them singletons. This CDR3 has 15 residues. CDR1 is KGHSH, CDR2 LQKENI, per germline. V was pared by 2 bases and J by 0 bases, with 9 bases between. The chain recombines TRBV18 with TRBJ2-3; D remains unclear. The sequenced sample was central memory CD4+ T cells from blood. This clonotype was obtained from a man aged 18 to 35 in good health. The CDR3 protein is CASSPFEMSTDTQYF. CDR3 DNA: TGTGCCAGCTCACCATTTGAGATGAGCACAGATACGCAGTATTTT.